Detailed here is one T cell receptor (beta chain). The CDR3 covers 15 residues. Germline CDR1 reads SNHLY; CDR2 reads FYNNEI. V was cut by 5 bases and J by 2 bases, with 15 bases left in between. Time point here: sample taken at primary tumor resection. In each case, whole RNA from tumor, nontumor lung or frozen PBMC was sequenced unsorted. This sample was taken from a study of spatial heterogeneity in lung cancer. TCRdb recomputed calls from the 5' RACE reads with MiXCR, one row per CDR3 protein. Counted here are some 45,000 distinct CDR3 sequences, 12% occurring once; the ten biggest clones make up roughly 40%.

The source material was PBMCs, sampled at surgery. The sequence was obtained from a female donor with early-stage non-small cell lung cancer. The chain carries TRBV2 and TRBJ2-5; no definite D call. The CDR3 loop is CASSLGRATQETQYF. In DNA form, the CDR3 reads TGTGCCAGCAGTCTGGGTCGAGCGACACAAGAGACCCAGTACTTC.